This T cell receptor beta chain was found in a study of T-cell memory formation after mild COVID-19. General study results and limits: Second-wave clones with a day 37 peak had unconfirmed SARS-CoV-2 specificity.

Regarding this clonotype: Its antigen is currently unknown.

It was 5'RACE with constant-segment primers that produced the TCR alpha and TCR beta cDNA libraries, which carried sample barcodes and UMIs. Via MiXCR, TCRdb re-called the 5' RACE reads, giving one row per CDR3 protein. The repertoire has hundreds of thousands of distinct CDR3 sequences, around a quarter of them found once; the top ten carry roughly 13%. The CDR3 consists of 15 residues. Trimming removed 5 bases from V and 8 bases from J; junction bases left unmatched: 11. CDR1 is MNHEY, CDR2 SMNVEV, per germline (reference sequence). This clonotype was sampled from an adult woman who had mild COVID-19 (a few samples of this study predate the infection). Cell type and time point are not known. Sequences were obtained from PBMCs or a T cell subset sorted from them (not recorded which). The rearrangement links TRBV27 to TRBJ1-1; TRBD1 matches at 10 bases. The CDR3 sequence: CASSTTGTGAPEAFF. CDR3 sequence (DNA): TGTGCCAGCAGTACTACCGGGACAGGGGCACCAGAAGCTTTCTTT.